This is a list of T cell receptor beta chains from one sample in a study of cytomegalovirus exposure and HLA in healthy donors. TCRdb's copy holds only in-frame clones and misses some; the assay was immunoSEQ multiplex PCR. The sample lists about 160,000 clones, approximately 86% occurring once. The sequencing input was PBMCs. Receptors originate from a woman aged 18-29 years in good health and CMV-seronegative. The CDR3 runs from the conserved cysteine through the conserved F or W. A D gene is named only where the DNA matches it firmly. Some rows mark clone size as missing; the rest say once, few, many or name a class of expanded clone.

>once|TRBV2|TRBD1|TRBJ1-4
CASDYGQGGEKLFF
TGTGCCAGCGACTATGGACAGGGCGGGGAAAAACTGTTTTTT
>.|TRBV10-3|.|TRBJ2-1
CAISESSAGISSYNEQFF
TGTGCCATCAGTGAGTCTAGCGCCGGGATAAGCTCCTACAATGAGCAGTTCTTC
>once|TRBV19|TRBD1|TRBJ2-2
CASSILGQGYGELFF
TGTGCCAGTAGTATTTTGGGACAGGGGTACGGGGAGCTGTTTTTT
>.|TRBV15|TRBD2|TRBJ2-2
CATSPSGRAGELFF
TGTGCCACCAGCCCTAGCGGGAGGGCCGGGGAGCTGTTTTTT
>.|TRBV19|TRBD1|TRBJ2-7
CASSSPGTGIYEQYF
TGTGCCAGTAGTTCTCCCGGGACAGGGATCTACGAGCAGTACTTC
>.|TRBV14|TRBD1|TRBJ2-3
CASSQLRGPGSDTQYF
TGTGCCAGCAGCCAGTTGAGGGGGCCAGGTTCGGATACGCAGTATTTT
>.|TRBV6-1|TRBD1|TRBJ2-7
CASRWDRLRGEQYF
TGTGCCAGCAGGTGGGACAGACTTAGGGGAGAGCAGTACTTC
>.|TRBV18|.|TRBJ1-1
CASLPDFRGEAFF
TGTGCCAGCTTACCGGACTTCAGAGGGGAAGCTTTCTTT
>.|TRBV4-1|.|TRBJ1-1
CASSQDPTGNTEAFF
TGCGCCAGCAGCCAAGACCCGACAGGGAACACTGAAGCTTTCTTT
>.|TRBV29-1|.|TRBJ2-7
CSAVGGNEQYF
TGCAGCGCCGTTGGGGGGAACGAGCAGTACTTC
>.|TRBV19|.|TRBJ2-7
CASSIDLETGFTPYEQYF
TGTGCCAGTAGTATAGACCTTGAGACAGGTTTTACTCCGTACGAGCAGTACTTC
>.|TRBV7-8|TRBD2|TRBJ2-2
CASSSGVVAGVGELFF
TGTGCCAGCAGCTCAGGCGTGGTAGCGGGAGTCGGGGAGCTGTTTTTT
>once|TRBV11-1|TRBD1|TRBJ2-1
CASSLRGDRGNEQFF
TGTGCCAGCAGCTTAAGGGGGGACAGGGGCAATGAGCAGTTCTTC
>.|TRBV29-1|TRBD1|TRBJ1-1
CSVDQGAGAFF
TGCAGCGTTGATCAGGGGGCCGGGGCTTTCTTT
>.|TRBV19|TRBD1|TRBJ1-2
CASVLGRGEANYGYTF
TGTGCCTCTGTCCTTGGCAGGGGGGAAGCTAACTATGGCTACACCTTC
>.|TRBV7-9|.|TRBJ2-5
CASSGRVKRRGEETQYF
TGTGCCAGCAGCGGCAGGGTTAAGAGAAGGGGTGAAGAGACCCAGTACTTC
>.|TRBV7-2|.|TRBJ2-2
CASSLIRGNTGELFF
TGTGCCAGCAGCTTAATTAGGGGGAACACCGGGGAGCTGTTTTTT
>.|TRBV4-1|TRBD2|TRBJ2-1
CASSPSSGTYEQFF
TGCGCCAGCAGCCCTTCTAGCGGGACCTATGAGCAGTTCTTC
>.|TRBV21-1|.|TRBJ2-7
CASRKGTYEQYF
TGTGCCAGCAGGAAAGGTACCTACGAGCAGTACTTC
>.|TRBV19|TRBD1|TRBJ2-7
CASSRTGTLYYEQYF
TGTGCCAGTAGTAGGACAGGGACCCTATACTACGAGCAGTACTTC
>.|TRBV29-1|.|TRBJ2-1
CSVEGLGEGGTYNEQFF
TGCAGCGTTGAAGGGCTAGGGGAAGGGGGAACCTACAATGAGCAGTTCTTC
>few|TRBV2|TRBD1|TRBJ1-6
CASSDEGANSPLHF
TGTGCCAGCAGTGACGAGGGGGCTAATTCACCCCTCCACTTT
>once|TRBV10-2|TRBD1|TRBJ1-5
CASTGTGGLNQPQHF
TGCGCCAGCACGGGGACAGGGGGTCTCAATCAGCCCCAGCATTTT
>.|TRBV30|.|TRBJ1-3
CAWSVLSGNTIYF
TGTGCCTGGAGTGTGTTATCTGGAAACACCATATATTTT
>.|TRBV15|.|TRBJ1-1
CATSSKFGENTEAFF
TGTGCCACCAGCAGCAAATTCGGGGAGAACACTGAAGCTTTCTTT
>.|TRBV6-1|.|TRBJ2-4
CASSDSSVAKNIQYF
TGTGCCAGCAGTGATAGTTCGGTGGCCAAAAACATTCAGTACTTC
>.|TRBV2|.|TRBJ1-1
CASRGGTPDGAFF
TGTGCCAGCAGGGGAGGGACTCCCGACGGAGCTTTCTTT
>.|TRBV27|.|TRBJ2-1
CASSSTGPYNEQFF
TGTGCCAGCAGCTCCACAGGTCCCTACAATGAGCAGTTCTTC
>once|TRBV5-6|.|TRBJ2-3
CASSETAFVSTDTQYF
TGTGCCAGCAGCGAGACAGCATTCGTGAGCACAGATACGCAGTATTTT
>.|TRBV5-1|.|TRBJ2-3
CASRIFSTDTQYF
TGCGCCAGCAGAATCTTTAGCACAGATACGCAGTATTTT
>once|TRBV2|.|TRBJ1-1
CAGTFLVTEAFF
TGTGCCGGGACATTCCTCGTCACTGAAGCTTTCTTT
>.|TRBV9|.|TRBJ2-7
CASSVGVLGQGSHEQYF
TGTGCCAGCAGCGTAGGAGTATTGGGGCAGGGCTCTCACGAGCAGTACTTC
>.|TRBV27|TRBD1|TRBJ2-1
CASSRTGVHNEQFF
TGTGCCAGCAGTCGGACAGGGGTCCACAATGAGCAGTTCTTC
>.|TRBV29-1|TRBD1|TRBJ2-7
CSVEETGGASYEQYF
TGCAGCGTTGAAGAGACAGGGGGGGCCTCCTACGAGCAGTACTTC
>.|TRBV19|.|TRBJ1-4
CASSIGNQPNEKLFF
TGTGCCAGTAGTATCGGGAACCAACCGAATGAAAAACTGTTTTTT
>.|TRBV5-8|TRBD1|TRBJ2-3
CASSFVGQGLDTQYF
TGTGCCAGCAGCTTTGTAGGACAGGGACTAGATACGCAGTATTTT
>.|TRBV5-6|.|TRBJ1-1
CASSTGQRGTEAFF
TGTGCCAGCAGCACCGGACAGAGGGGCACTGAAGCTTTCTTT
>.|TRBV4-2|.|TRBJ1-5
CASSPGKGRWQPQHF
TGTGCCAGCAGCCCCGGAAAGGGGCGATGGCAGCCCCAGCATTTT
>.|TRBV27|TRBD2|TRBJ2-1
CASSPRTSGFYNEQFF
TGTGCCAGCAGTCCACGGACTAGCGGCTTCTACAATGAGCAGTTCTTC
>.|TRBV9|.|TRBJ2-1
CASSPPNTGTPYEQFF
TGTGCCAGCAGCCCCCCAAATACAGGTACCCCTTATGAGCAGTTCTTC
>.|TRBV5-1|.|TRBJ2-1
CASSLTGDNEQFF
TGCGCCAGCAGTTTGACGGGGGACAATGAGCAGTTCTTC
>.|TRBV7-6|.|TRBJ2-1
CASSLGQLNEQFF
TGTGCCAGCAGCCTAGGACAGTTGAATGAGCAGTTCTTC
>once|TRBV18|.|TRBJ2-7
CASSPPGRGTYEQYF
TGTGCCAGCTCACCACCCGGCAGGGGAACCTACGAGCAGTACTTC
>.|TRBV5-1|.|TRBJ2-2
CASSLAEQGNTGELFF
TGCGCCAGCAGCTTGGCCGAGCAGGGGAACACCGGGGAGCTGTTTTTT
>once|TRBV6-6|TRBD2|TRBJ2-3
CASSTTSADTQYF
TGTGCCAGCAGTACCACTAGCGCAGATACGCAGTATTTT
>.|TRBV2|.|TRBJ2-7
CASILQRGLREQYF
TGTGCCAGCATCCTCCAGCGAGGGCTCCGCGAGCAGTACTTC